These 27 T cell receptor beta chains were all obtained from the same sample, sequenced in a study of T cell responses to AZD1222 COVID-19 vaccine. Libraries were prepared by immunoSEQ multiplex PCR; TCRdb keeps only in-frame clonotypes and omits some of them. This table has roughly 42,000 clones, about 78% appearing once. The sequencing used peripheral blood, collected on day 0 of AZD1222 vaccination. These receptors all stem from an adult in good health.

The CDR3 DNA reads as TGTGCCATCTCCCAGGGGACTAGCGGATACAATGAGCAGTTCTTC. As protein: CAISQGTSGYNEQFF. The genes are TRBV5-8 and TRBJ2-1, with 11 bases fitting TRBD2. CDR1 and CDR2 (germline): SGHTS, YDEGEE. V shed 9 bases and J 4 bases; nucleotides not matched to a gene: 9. This CDR3 region has 15 residues. Variable domain in full (rest from reference TRBV5-8 and TRBJ2-1): EAGVTQSPTHLIKTRGQQATLRCSPISGHTSVYWYQQALGLGLQFLLWYDEGEERNRGNFPPRFSGRQFPNYSSELNVNALELEDSALYLCAISQGTSGYNEQFFGPGTRLTVL.

The chain combines TRBV6-1 with TRBJ1-1; possible D gene TRBD1, 5 bases. Germline V gene lookup returns CDR1 MNHNS and CDR2 SASEGT. Trimming shortened V by 3 bases and J by 5 bases, and 25 bases separated the two germline ends. This CDR3 has 18 residues. DNA of the CDR3: TGTGCCAGCAGTGACCCCCAGCCGGGACGCCCCCGGGGAACTGAAGCTTTCTTT. It encodes CASSDPQPGRPRGTEAFF.

The V call is TRBV30, the J call TRBJ1-1, with D maybe TRBD1 (5 bases). Trimming left V 4 bases short and J 0 bases short, with 12 bases between. Germline V gene lookup returns CDR1 GTSNPN and CDR2 SVGIG (reference sequence). The CDR3 spans 14 residues. The CDR3 sequence is CAWNRQLMNTEAFF. The CDR3 nucleotides read TGTGCCTGGAATAGACAGTTAATGAACACTGAAGCTTTCTTT.

The J gene is TRBJ1-1, the V gene TRBV5-1, with D tentatively TRBD1 (6 bases). This CDR3 region has 12 residues. Germline V CDR1 and CDR2: SGHRS, YFSETQ. Between the trimmed V and J ends, which lost 2 bases and 7 bases, there was a span of 9 bases. Here the CDR3 DNA reads TGCGCCAGCAGCTTCCTACAGGGTGAAGCTTTCTTT. The encoded protein is CASSFLQGEAFF.

The V call is TRBV2, the J call TRBJ1-3; TRBD1 is a possible D gene (6 bases). Germline loops: CDR1 SNHLY, CDR2 FYNNEI. The germline V and J ends were trimmed by 4 bases and 0 bases, with 13 bases remaining between them. The CDR3 loop spans 16 amino acids. The CDR3 DNA is TGTGCCAGCAGTGCGGACAGCCCCCGCTCTGGAAACACCATATATTTT. Its protein is CASSADSPRSGNTIYF.

The J gene is TRBJ1-3, the V gene TRBV6-6; 7 bases line up with TRBD1. There are 14 residues in the CDR3. Germline values: CDR1 MNHNY, CDR2 SVGAGI (reference sequence). The junction had 8 bases not matched to a gene; V was cut back by 8 bases and J by 4 bases. CDR3 amino acids: CASRYPGQGNTIYF. CDR3 DNA: TGTGCCAGCCGATATCCGGGACAGGGAAACACCATATATTTT.

This chain joins TRBV7-6 and TRBJ1-3; the D gene is possibly TRBD1 (5 bases). This CDR3 region has 15 residues. Between the trimmed V and J ends, which lost 4 bases and 3 bases, there was a span of 13 bases. Per germline, CDR1 SGHVS and CDR2 FNYEAQ. CDR3 in DNA: TGTGCCAGCAGCTCCCGGGACGGGATTGGAAACACCATATATTTT. This sequence encodes CASSSRDGIGNTIYF.

The sample holds one count of this clone. The genes are TRBV4-2 and TRBJ1-2; 9 nucleotides match TRBD1. The length of the CDR3 is 16 residues. Germline values: CDR1 LGHNA, CDR2 YNFKEQ. V lost 3 bases and J lost 3; bases outside the gene matches: 8. CDR3 sequence reads: CASSHLGQGQHYGYTF. CDR3 coding DNA: TGTGCCAGCAGCCACTTGGGACAGGGCCAACACTATGGCTACACCTTC.

This chain links TRBV10-1 with TRBJ1-5, with D perhaps TRBD1 (5 bases). The CDR3 has 12 residues. V lost 2 bases, J lost 10 bases, and 9 bases lay in between. Per the germline V gene, CDR1 is WNHNN and CDR2 is SYGVQD (reference sequence). As DNA, the CDR3 is TGCGCCAGCAGTGAGGGGACTGGACCCCAGCATTTT. It encodes CASSEGTGPQHF.

V usage is TRBV2 and J usage is TRBJ1-1; D gene uncertain. Trimming cost V 5 bases and J 4 bases, with 11 bases left between them. The CDR3 contains 13 residues. Germline CDR1 reads SNHLY; CDR2 reads FYNNEI. DNA of the CDR3: TGTGCCAGCAGTCCCGGGAGGAGCACTGAAGCTTTCTTT. This translates into CASSPGRSTEAFF. The full variable domain, in which reference TRBV2 and TRBJ1-1 provide the parts outside the CDR3, is EPEVTQTPSHQVTQMGQEVILRCVPISNHLYFYWYRQILGQKVEFLVSFYNNEISEKSEIFDDQFSVERPDGSNFTLKIRSTKLEDSAMYFCASSPGRSTEAFFGQGTRLTVV.

The V and J genes are TRBV7-2 and TRBJ1-3, with D unclear. Per germline, CDR1 SGHTA and CDR2 FQGNSA. The germline V and J ends were trimmed by 3 bases and 1 base, with 4 bases remaining between them. The CDR3 totals 13 residues. CDR3 in DNA: TGTGCCAGCAGCTTGTTTTCTGGAAACACCATATATTTT. It specifies CASSLFSGNTIYF.

This clone was picked up one time. The gene calls are TRBV9 and TRBJ1-2; no clear D. Deletions cut 4 bases from V and 3 bases from J, with 16 bases between. The CDR3 sequence is 15 residues long. Looked up from germline, CDR1 is SGDLS and CDR2 is YYNGEE. CDR3 DNA: TGTGCCAGCAGCTTGGAAATGGCCACCGACTATGGCTACACCTTC. It encodes CASSLEMATDYGYTF.

V usage is TRBV9 and J usage is TRBJ1-3, with D unresolved. The length of the CDR3 is 15 residues. Germline CDR1 is SGDLS and CDR2 is YYNGEE. Between the trimmed V and J ends, which lost 1 base and 6 bases, there was a span of 14 bases. DNA of the CDR3: TGTGCCAGCAGCGTACGAGGAGGGCAGCTAAACACCATATATTTT. Amino acids: CASSVRGGQLNTIYF. Full variable domain (missing parts from reference TRBV9 and TRBJ1-3): DSGVTQTPKHLITATGQRVTLRCSPRSGDLSVYWYQQSLDQGLQFLIQYYNGEERAKGNILERFSAQQFPDLHSELNLSSLELGDSALYFCASSVRGGQLNTIYFGEGSWLTVV.

This chain links TRBV19 with TRBJ1-2, with D uncertain. CDR1 is LNHDA and CDR2 is SQIVND in the germline V gene (reference sequence). Between the trimmed V and J ends, which lost 5 bases and 4 bases, there was a span of 14 bases. The CDR3 consists of 14 residues. CDR3 nucleotide sequence: TGTGCCAGTAGTCCCAACCCGCAAGGCTATGGCTACACCTTC. Amino acids: CASSPNPQGYGYTF.

Concerning this clone itself: Relative to the germline gene, one junction end is altered; a read error may explain this. The rearrangement uses TRBV28 and TRBJ1-5; D gene unclear. The germline V gene encodes CDR1 MDHEN and CDR2 SYDVKM. This CDR3 comprises 14 residues. The CDR3 here is CASSLRREDQPQHF. The CDR3 DNA reads TGTGCCAGCAGTCTCAGACGGGAGGATCAACCCCAGCATTTT.

The genes are TRBV5-1 and TRBJ2-1; D uncertain. The CDR3 runs to 14 residues. CDR1 SGHRS and CDR2 YFSETQ come from the germline V gene. Trimming cost V 0 bases and J 7 bases, with 11 bases left between them. CDR3 in amino acids: CASSLVLSANEQFF. CDR3 bases: TGCGCCAGCAGCTTGGTGTTGTCGGCTAATGAGCAGTTCTTC.

V gene TRBV11-3 combines with J gene TRBJ1-1; unclear D gene. V was clipped by 3 bases and J by 5 bases, with 10 bases between them. The germline CDR1 and CDR2 sequences are SGHNT and YENEEA. The CDR3 is made up of 13 amino acids. This chain's CDR3 is CASSFRTETEAFF. CDR3 coding DNA: TGTGCCAGCAGCTTCCGGACGGAGACTGAAGCTTTCTTT.

This clone qualifies as medium-sized. The chain combines TRBV7-9 with TRBJ2-2; D call uncertain. The CDR3 is 15 amino acids. Trimming removed 4 bases at V and 5 bases at J, with 14 bases between. Germline V gives CDR1 SEHNR, CDR2 FQNEAQ (reference sequence). CDR3 amino acids: CASSSPTPATGELFF. The CDR3 DNA reads as TGTGCCAGCAGCTCCCCCACACCCGCGACCGGGGAGCTGTTTTTT.

The chain combines TRBV4-1 with TRBJ2-3; 11 bases align to TRBD2. The CDR3 has 15 residues. The germline V gene encodes CDR1 MGHRA and CDR2 YSYEKL. V gave up 6 bases and J gave up 4 bases; unmatched junction bases: 6. The CDR3 bases are TGCGCCAGCAGTCGGGGACTAGCGGACCCAGATACGCAGTATTTT. It encodes CASSRGLADPDTQYF.

This chain uses TRBV10-3 with TRBJ1-2; 7 nucleotides agree with TRBD1. The V segment lost 2 bases and the J segment 2 bases; nucleotides outside the gene matches: 17. There are 19 residues in the CDR3. From germline, CDR1 is ENHRY and CDR2 SYGVKD. As DNA, the CDR3 is TGTGCCATCAGTGAGGCTCAACCGGGACAGCAAACCAAGAACTATGGCTACACCTTC. Protein: CAISEAQPGQQTKNYGYTF.

V gene TRBV29-1 combines with J gene TRBJ1-4; D call uncertain. The CDR3 length is 11 residues. Germline assignment: CDR1 SQVTM and CDR2 ANQGSEA. Trimming removed 2 bases at V and 10 bases at J, with 8 bases between. The CDR3 region has the DNA TGCAGCGTTGAAAGGAGCGGAAAACTGTTTTTT. It specifies CSVERSGKLFF.

This chain connects TRBV19 to TRBJ1-5; possibly TRBD1 for D (5 bases). The ends were cut back, 5 bases at V and 10 bases at J, with 15 bases in the middle. This CDR3 has 13 amino acids. The germline V gene has CDR1 LNHDA and CDR2 SQIVND (reference sequence). The CDR3 bases are TGTGCCAGTAGTTCGACCAAGGACACACCCCAGCATTTT. Protein: CASSSTKDTPQHF. Together with reference TRBV19 and TRBJ1-5, the CDR3 gives the full variable domain: DGGITQSPKYLFRKEGQNVTLSCEQNLNHDAMYWYRQDPGQGLRLIYYSQIVNDFQKGDIAEGYSVSREKKESFPLTVTSAQKNPTAFYLCASSSTKDTPQHFGDGTRLSIL.

The rearrangement links TRBV6-4 to TRBJ2-2; D not resolved. Germline V gene sequence: CDR1 MRHNA, CDR2 SNTAGT. The CDR3 extends over 13 amino acids. The ends were cut back, 4 bases at V and 5 bases at J, with 8 bases in the middle. This chain's CDR3 is CASSAEITGELFF. The CDR3 DNA reads as TGTGCCAGCAGTGCGGAGATAACCGGGGAGCTGTTTTTT.

The rearrangement joins TRBV7-9 to TRBJ2-5, with D possibly matching TRBD1 (6 bases). Germline V gene lookup returns CDR1 SEHNR and CDR2 FQNEAQ (reference sequence). This CDR3 has 17 amino acids. V dropped 4 bases and J dropped 4 bases, with 22 bases sitting between them. The DNA of the CDR3 is TGTGCCAGCAGCTCAGCCAAACAGGGAATTGCATCAGAGACCCAGTACTTC. It is translated as CASSSAKQGIASETQYF.

The chain has TRBV10-3 and TRBJ2-7, with D possibly being TRBD1 (5 bases). With 6 bases removed from V and 4 bases from J, the gap between germline ends came to 7 bases. The CDR3 consists of 11 residues. CDR1 is ENHRY, CDR2 SYGVKD, per germline. The CDR3, as DNA: TGTGCCATCAGGGACAATTACGAGCAGTACTTC. Protein: CAIRDNYEQYF.

The chain links TRBV5-1 to TRBJ1-1, with D unclear. V dropped 2 bases and J dropped 3 bases, with 5 bases sitting between them. Germline values: CDR1 SGHRS, CDR2 YFSETQ. The length of the CDR3 is 12 residues. CDR3 protein: CASSFGDTEAFF. In nucleotides, the CDR3 is TGCGCCAGCAGCTTTGGCGACACTGAAGCTTTCTTT.

This chain uses TRBV18 with TRBJ2-7; 7 positions match TRBD1. The length of the CDR3 is 17 residues. V lost 1 base and J lost 6; bases outside the gene matches: 15. CDR1 KGHSH and CDR2 LQKENI come from the germline V gene. The CDR3 DNA is TGTGCCAGCTCACCACACGAGGCTGGACAGGTCTTTGGCGAGCAGTACTTC. This encodes CASSPHEAGQVFGEQYF.